This T cell receptor (beta chain) appears in the sequencing data of a study of T-cell reconstitution after alpha-beta-depleted transplantation in children. Study-wide results and limits: Several hundred graft clones that had expanded were reportedly the source of alpha-beta T cells about two months after transplant. Newly produced T cells mostly accounted for T-cell counts and diversity one year post-transplant.

Library preparation (for TCRbeta) was performed with unique molecular identifiers. TCRdb independently ran MiXCR on the PCR reads; one entry per CDR3 protein. The sample shows some 300,000 distinct CDR3 sequences, less than 9.5% of them seen only once. Many counts were recorded for this clonotype. Its target is not known. Germline CDR1 and CDR2: SNHLY and FYNNEI. V lost 3 bases to trimming and J lost 3 bases, with 9 bases between them. This CDR3 contains 14 residues. Specimen: peripheral blood, collected 360 days after TCRalphabeta/CD19-depleted stem cell transplant. The gene calls are TRBV2 and TRBJ2-1; the D gene is possibly TRBD2 (5 bases). The origin of this receptor is a female patient aged 2-10 years who had a stem cell transplant for Fanconi anemia, so the T cells may come from the graft donor. The CDR3 DNA reads TGTGCCAGCAGTGAGCTGGACTTCTACAATGAGCAGTTCTTC. It specifies CASSELDFYNEQFF.